A selection of T cell receptor beta chains follows, all from one sample in a study of blood T cell repertoires in COVID-19. Assay: immunoSEQ multiplex PCR; the TCRdb copy retains only in-frame clones and omits some. Here the sample spans about 230,000 clones, around 84% being singletons. What was sequenced was peripheral blood. Source of these receptors: a man aged 45-65 years with COVID-19, enrolled during active disease. The CDR3 runs from the conserved cysteine through the conserved F or W. The D gene is left open where the match is weak. Rows may omit the clone size; those that give it use once, few, many or a size class.

V gene	clone size	D gene	J gene	CDR3 protein	CDR3 DNA
TRBV2	medium-sized	TRBD2	TRBJ2-1	CASTPSGGEYNEQFF	TGTGCCAGCACTCCTAGCGGGGGGGAATACAATGAGCAGTTCTTC
TRBV24-1	medium-sized	-	TRBJ2-3	CATSDDRAITDTQYF	TGTGCCACCAGTGACGATCGAGCGATAACAGATACGCAGTATTTT
TRBV6-1	-	-	TRBJ1-2	CASSEAGTSYGYTF	TGTGCCAGCAGTGAAGCCGGGACTTCTTATGGCTACACCTTC
TRBV3-1/TRBV3-2	-	-	TRBJ1-4	CASSQESTTNEKLFF	TGTGCCAGCAGCCAAGAGAGCACAACTAATGAAAAACTGTTTTTT
TRBV12-3/TRBV12-4	-	-	TRBJ2-7	CASSLPGGGEQYF	TGTGCCAGCAGTTTACCCGGGGGTGGCGAGCAGTACTTC
TRBV6-1	-	TRBD1	TRBJ2-7	CASSEPGTASYEQYF	TGTGCCAGCAGTGAACCCGGGACAGCATCCTACGAGCAGTACTTC
TRBV15	-	-	TRBJ1-1	CATSRDGAGANTEAFF	TGTGCCACCAGCAGAGATGGTGCGGGGGCGAACACTGAAGCTTTCTTT
TRBV6-5	once	-	TRBJ2-7	CASSPRVDYEQYF	TGTGCCAGCAGCCCCCGGGTGGACTACGAGCAGTACTTC
TRBV6-5	-	TRBD1	TRBJ2-7	CASHRGDEQYF	TGTGCCAGCCACAGGGGAGACGAGCAGTACTTC
TRBV3-1/TRBV3-2	-	-	TRBJ1-2	CASSQDTGVYGYTF	TGTGCCAGCAGCCAAGATACGGGGGTCTATGGCTACACCTTC
TRBV5-1	-	TRBD2	TRBJ2-3	CASSLALAGGGTDTQYF	TGCGCCAGCAGCTTGGCCCTAGCGGGAGGCGGGACAGATACGCAGTATTTT
TRBV19	-	-	TRBJ1-3	CASRTPGGGGNTIYF	TGTGCCAGTAGAACCCCTGGCGGGGGTGGAAACACCATATATTTT
TRBV9	-	TRBD2	TRBJ2-1	CASSAEAGGPSNEQFF	TGTGCCAGCAGCGCCGAAGCGGGAGGGCCATCCAATGAGCAGTTCTTC
TRBV7-6	-	TRBD2	TRBJ2-5	CASSPRTSGMIETQYF	TGTGCCAGCAGCCCAAGGACTAGCGGGATGATAGAGACCCAGTACTTC
TRBV5-1	once	-	TRBJ2-1	CASSLFSGDNFNEQFF	TGCGCCAGCAGCTTGTTCAGCGGGGACAATTTCAATGAGCAGTTCTTC
TRBV19	-	TRBD1	TRBJ1-1	CASSVGTGNTEAFF	TGTGCCAGTAGTGTTGGGACAGGAAACACTGAAGCTTTCTTT
TRBV27	-	-	TRBJ2-7	CASSSGTRTYEQYF	TGTGCCAGCAGTTCGGGGACTCGGACCTACGAGCAGTACTTC
TRBV28	-	TRBD1	TRBJ2-7	CASSGTAYEQYF	TGTGCCAGCAGTGGGACAGCCTACGAGCAGTACTTC
TRBV5-5	-	TRBD1	TRBJ2-1	CASSFRQGYYNEQFF	TGTGCCAGCAGCTTCAGACAGGGCTACTACAATGAGCAGTTCTTC
TRBV5-5	-	TRBD1	TRBJ2-5	CASRRDMTGGYETQYF	TGTGCCAGCAGACGAGACATGACAGGGGGTTATGAGACCCAGTACTTC
TRBV11-2	-	TRBD1	TRBJ2-7	CASSAAGTGGEQYF	TGTGCCAGCAGCGCGGCCGGGACAGGGGGCGAGCAGTACTTC
TRBV3-1/TRBV3-2	-	-	TRBJ2-3	CASSLGTSTDTQYF	TGTGCCAGCAGCCTCGGGACTAGCACAGATACGCAGTATTTT
TRBV5-4	-	TRBD1	TRBJ2-1	CASSLEGAGTYNEQFF	TGTGCCAGCAGCTTGGAGGGGGCAGGGACCTACAATGAGCAGTTCTTC
TRBV6-5	-	TRBD1	TRBJ1-3	CASSWQGGSGNTIYF	TGTGCCAGCAGTTGGCAGGGGGGCTCTGGAAACACCATATATTTT
TRBV7-2	-	TRBD1	TRBJ1-4	CASSLGGQGGEKLFF	TGTGCCAGCAGCTTAGGGGGACAGGGCGGTGAAAAACTGTTTTTT
TRBV5-1	-	-	TRBJ1-2	CASSLESSGAGRTGGYTF	TGCGCCAGCAGCTTGGAGTCTAGTGGGGCAGGGCGAACGGGTGGCTACACCTTC
TRBV6-5	-	-	TRBJ1-5	CASSYSARQPQHF	TGTGCCAGCAGTTACTCGGCCCGTCAGCCCCAGCATTTT